This record covers a single TCR beta chain. The antigen is not known. The same CDR3 is also encoded by other DNA sequences in this sample. Per germline, CDR1 LNHDA and CDR2 SQIVND (reference sequence). Between the trimmed V and J ends, which lost 3 bases and 0 bases, there was a span of 9 bases. The CDR3 runs to 15 residues. This entry belongs to a study of T cells in narcolepsy. On the study more broadly: Patients with NT1 or NT2 and healthy control donors were enrolled. The study, taken as a whole, reports: Healthy controls reportedly lacked the autoreactive clonotypes serially found in patients' blood. No autoreactive T cell clone sequences appeared in some memory CD4+ repertoires. Autoreactive HCRT-specific and TRIB2-specific clonotypes were marked in same-patient CSF-versus-blood CD4+ comparisons.

Produced via immunoSEQ multiplex PCR; TCRdb's table is partial and in-frame only. The sample holds fewer than 30,000 clones, approximately 89% seen once. The receptor comes from a human donor with narcolepsy. Sequenced material: CD45RA- memory CD4+ T cells from PBMCs. The rearrangement uses TRBV19 and TRBJ1-3; no definite D call. The chain's CDR3 is CASSISPSSGNTIYF. The CDR3 DNA reads as TGTGCCAGTAGTATTTCGCCTAGCTCTGGAAACACCATATATTTT.